Below are 24 T cell receptor beta chains sequenced from a single sample in a study of cytomegalovirus exposure and HLA in healthy donors. PCR amplification relied on 60 Vbeta primers (plus 13 Jbeta primers). Only in-frame clones appear in the TCRdb table, and some are missing; sequencing was by immunoSEQ multiplex PCR. The data hold 130,000 or so clones, with about 8.5% observed a single time. Sequencing input: PBMCs. All receptors come from a man in his forties in good health and CMV-seronegative.

This clone was observed a handful of times. The chain recombines TRBV2 with TRBJ2-2; 12 positions agree with TRBD2. The V gene end was trimmed by 5 bases and the J gene end by 6 bases; junction bases not matched to a gene: 7. The length of the CDR3 is 16 residues. The germline V gene has CDR1 SNHLY and CDR2 FYNNEI. The CDR3 nucleotides read TGTGCCAGCAGTCTAACGACTAGCGGGGGTGCCGGGGAGCTGTTTTTT. Translation gives CASSLTTSGGAGELFF.

There are a few counts of this clone. The chain has TRBV7-9 and TRBJ1-2; D gene unclear. The V and J ends lost 5 bases and 6 bases respectively, with 13 bases between them. This CDR3 spans 13 amino acids. The V gene's germline CDR1 is SEHNR and CDR2 FQNEAQ (reference sequence). The CDR3 nucleotides read TGTGCCAGCAGCCCTCTGGCGAGGGATGGCTACACCTTC. Amino acid sequence: CASSPLARDGYTF.

J is TRBJ2-5 and V is TRBV5-1, with 8 nucleotides matching TRBD1. The J call may be incorrect, as the DNA end agrees better with TRBJ2-7. Germline CDR1 and CDR2: SGHRS and YFSETQ. The CDR3 loop spans 14 amino acids. This chain's CDR3 is CASSTQQGDYEQYF. Here the CDR3 DNA reads TGCGCCAGCAGCACCCAACAGGGGGACTACGAGCAGTACTTC.

The chain recombines TRBV19 with TRBJ1-6; 9 nucleotides match TRBD1. CDR3 length equals 14 residues. Germline trimming cut 2 bases from V and 11 bases from J; bases unmatched to any gene: 4. In germline, CDR1 is LNHDA, CDR2 SQIVND (reference sequence). Written as DNA, the CDR3 is TGTGCCAGTAGTATAAGGACAGGGGATACACCCCTCCACTTT. Translation gives CASSIRTGDTPLHF. Using reference TRBV19 and TRBJ1-6 for the parts outside the CDR3, the full variable domain is DGGITQSPKYLFRKEGQNVTLSCEQNLNHDAMYWYRQDPGQGLRLIYYSQIVNDFQKGDIAEGYSVSREKKESFPLTVTSAQKNPTAFYLCASSIRTGDTPLHFGNGTRLTVT.

The genes are TRBV4-3 and TRBJ2-1; 8 bases align to TRBD2. The CDR3 extends over 21 amino acids. Germline loops: CDR1 LGHNA, CDR2 YSLEER. Trimming at V came to 0 bases and at J to 10 bases, leaving 26 bases not matched to a gene. The CDR3 DNA reads as TGCGCCAGCAGCCAAGACATCGGGGCCACCTGGACCGGGACTAGTGGGGGGGAGCAGTTCTTC. It is translated as CASSQDIGATWTGTSGGEQFF.

This clone was observed a few times. The chain carries TRBV7-9 and TRBJ2-7, with D uncertain. The CDR3 is 13 residues long. Germline CDR1 is SEHNR and CDR2 is FQNEAQ (reference sequence). Trimming took 5 bases from V and 2 from J, leaving 10 bases between them. The CDR3 coding sequence is TGTGCCAGCAGCCCCGGCAGCGCCTACGAGCAGTACTTC. As protein: CASSPGSAYEQYF.

The V and J genes are TRBV7-6 and TRBJ1-2, with D maybe TRBD1 (6 bases). V lost 1 base to trimming and J lost 8 bases, with 14 bases between them. CDR3 length: 14 amino acids. Germline CDR1 is SGHVS and CDR2 is FNYEAQ. CDR3 DNA sequence: TGTGCCAGCAGCTTAGAATTAGGTGGGGGCGGCTACACCTTC. It encodes CASSLELGGGGYTF.

The chain uses TRBV9 and TRBJ2-5, with TRBD2 matching over 9 bases. Germline loops: CDR1 SGDLS, CDR2 YYNGEE. The CDR3 is 15 residues long. The ends lost 4 bases at V and 2 bases at J; junction bases unmatched: 6. The CDR3 DNA reads as TGTGCCAGCAGCTTCGGGACTAGCTGGCAAGAGACCCAGTACTTC. Its protein product is CASSFGTSWQETQYF. The full variable domain, completed using reference TRBV9 and TRBJ2-5, is DSGVTQTPKHLITATGQRVTLRCSPRSGDLSVYWYQQSLDQGLQFLIQYYNGEERAKGNILERFSAQQFPDLHSELNLSSLELGDSALYFCASSFGTSWQETQYFGPGTRLLVL.

V usage is TRBV28 and J usage is TRBJ2-7, with D possibly being TRBD1 (6 bases). Deletions cut 2 bases from V and 4 bases from J, with 9 bases between. Germline loops: CDR1 MDHEN, CDR2 SYDVKM. CDR3 length equals 13 residues. Here the CDR3 reads CASSLARGYEQYF. The CDR3 nucleotides are TGTGCCAGCAGTTTAGCGAGGGGGTACGAGCAGTACTTC.

This clone was picked up a small number of times. This chain joins TRBV11-2 and TRBJ1-2; D call uncertain. CDR1 and CDR2 (germline): SGHAT, FQNNGV. The CDR3 has 13 amino acids. The V and J ends lost 5 bases and 0 bases respectively, with 7 bases between them. The CDR3 here is CASSLLANYGYTF. The CDR3 coding sequence is TGTGCCAGCAGCCTACTCGCTAACTATGGCTACACCTTC.

The genes are TRBV5-4 and TRBJ1-2; TRBD1 is a possible D gene (5 bases). V was pared by 5 bases and J by 3 bases, with 14 bases between. The CDR3 has 14 residues. The germline V gene encodes CDR1 SGHNT and CDR2 YYREEE (reference sequence). The CDR3 sequence is CASSLDSTDYGYTF. The DNA for the CDR3 is TGTGCCAGCAGTCTCGACAGTACCGACTATGGCTACACCTTC.

The table lists this clone with a few counts. V usage is TRBV12-5 and J usage is TRBJ2-7; D gene ambiguous. V dropped 1 base and J dropped 2 bases, with 6 bases sitting between them. This CDR3 has 13 residues. Looked up from germline, CDR1 is LGHNT and CDR2 is FRNRAP. The CDR3 nucleotides are TGTGCTAGTGGTTTGGGTGTCACCTACGAGCAGTACTTC. It translates to CASGLGVTYEQYF.

V and J are TRBV25-1 and TRBJ1-1, with D unresolved. Germline CDR1 and CDR2: MGHDK and SYGVNS. The CDR3 contains 13 residues. Trimming stripped 5 bases from V and 0 bases from J, with 7 bases between. DNA of the CDR3: TGTGCCAGCAGTAAAGAGTTGAACACTGAAGCTTTCTTT. Protein sequence: CASSKELNTEAFF.

The J gene is TRBJ1-1, the V gene TRBV7-9; a weak D match, TRBD1 (6 bases). In germline, CDR1 is SEHNR, CDR2 FQNEAQ (reference sequence). V dropped 3 bases and J dropped 8 bases, with 19 bases sitting between them. The CDR3 has 15 residues. The CDR3 region is CASSFPETGRTEAFF. CDR3 DNA sequence: TGTGCCAGCAGCTTCCCGGAGACAGGTCGAACCGAAGCTTTCTTT.

The chain combines TRBV29-1 with TRBJ2-3, with 9 bases identical to TRBD2. From germline, CDR1 is SQVTM and CDR2 ANQGSEA. Trimming cost V 2 bases and J 0 bases; bases outside gene matches: 9. The CDR3 contains 17 residues. Written as DNA, the CDR3 is TGCAGCGTTGAAAGTTCGGGGACTAGCTCTAGCACAGATACGCAGTATTTT. Protein sequence: CSVESSGTSSSTDTQYF.

To note about this clone: Other DNA sequences in this specimen translate into the identical CDR3. The chain uses TRBV27 and TRBJ1-4; 8 bases are shared with TRBD1. CDR1 MNHEY and CDR2 SMNVEV come from the germline V gene (reference sequence). The CDR3 contains 13 residues. With V trimmed by 6 bases and J by 6 bases, 3 bases remained unmatched. The CDR3, as DNA: TGTGCCAGCAGGGGACAGGTGTATGAAAAACTGTTTTTT. It translates to CASRGQVYEKLFF.

This clone was picked up a small number of times. The sample has other DNA sequences that encode this CDR3 too. The chain employs TRBV5-8 and TRBJ1-2, with D possibly TRBD1 on 6 matching bases. V was shortened by 10 bases and J by 8 bases, with 12 bases between the two germline ends. CDR1 is SGHTS, CDR2 YDEGEE, per germline. CDR3 length: 10 residues. In nucleotides, the CDR3 is TGTGCCCAGCGGACAGACGGCTACACCTTC. Translated, it gives CAQRTDGYTF.

The gene calls are TRBV9 and TRBJ2-1, with 7 bases matching TRBD2. The CDR3 spans 15 residues. CDR1 is SGDLS and CDR2 is YYNGEE in the germline V gene. The trim removed 4 bases at V and 1 base at J, leaving 5 bases unmatched. CDR3 coding DNA: TGTGCCAGCAGCCTGGGAGCGGGGTCCTACAATGAGCAGTTCTTC. Translation: CASSLGAGSYNEQFF.

This clone appeared a few times. This chain uses TRBV28 with TRBJ1-1; D is uncertain. CDR1 MDHEN and CDR2 SYDVKM come from the germline V gene. V lost 5 bases and J lost 1, with 11 bases in between. The CDR3 covers 14 residues. Here the CDR3 DNA reads TGTGCCAGCAGTCTCCTGAGGGCGAACACTGAAGCTTTCTTT. It yields the protein CASSLLRANTEAFF. The variable domain in full, with the rest retrieved from reference TRBV28 and TRBJ1-1, is DVKVTQSSRYLVKRTGEKVFLECVQDMDHENMFWYRQDPGLGLRLIYFSYDVKMKEKGDIPEGYSVSREKKERFSLILESASTNQTSMYLCASSLLRANTEAFFGQGTRLTVV.

CDR3 region: CASAPGLAGEETQYF. Here the CDR3 DNA reads TGTGCCAGCGCCCCGGGACTAGCGGGAGAAGAGACCCAGTACTTC. The chain recombines TRBV11-2 with TRBJ2-5; 14 bases agree with TRBD2. Germline CDR1 SGHAT, CDR2 FQNNGV. V dropped 8 bases and J dropped 3; count of bases not matched to a gene: 5. This CDR3 spans 15 amino acids.

This clone was observed a few times. The J gene is TRBJ2-1, the V gene TRBV19, with TRBD1 matching over 8 bases. V was pared by 1 base and J by 4 bases, with 6 bases of the junction left unmatched. The CDR3 has 16 residues. Germline V gives CDR1 LNHDA, CDR2 SQIVND (reference sequence). The CDR3 DNA sequence: TGTGCCAGTAGTATAGGAGGGCAGGGGGCTTACAATGAGCAGTTCTTC. Translation gives CASSIGGQGAYNEQFF.

The chain has TRBV19 and TRBJ1-1, with D perhaps TRBD1 (6 bases). Per the germline V gene, CDR1 is LNHDA and CDR2 is SQIVND (reference sequence). Trimming pared 1 base from V and 0 bases from J, leaving 9 bases between. The CDR3 consists of 15 residues. The CDR3 spells CASSIGGTLNTEAFF. The CDR3 bases are TGTGCCAGTAGTATAGGGGGGACACTGAACACTGAAGCTTTCTTT.

The rearrangement links TRBV6-5 to TRBJ1-1; 7 bases match TRBD1. The CDR3 runs to 14 residues. The germline V gene encodes CDR1 MNHEY and CDR2 SVGAGI. J was trimmed by 5 bases and V by 6 bases; bases with no gene match: 9. The CDR3 DNA follows: TGTGCCAGCAGACCCGGAGACAGGGTTACTGAAGCTTTCTTT. This gives the protein CASRPGDRVTEAFF.

The rearrangement joins TRBV9 to TRBJ2-3, with 9 bases aligning to TRBD2. The germline V gene has CDR1 SGDLS and CDR2 YYNGEE. The CDR3 is made up of 17 amino acids. Trimming removed 0 bases from V and 4 bases from J; junction bases left unmatched: 9. This chain's CDR3 is CASSVADGGGAADTQYF. CDR3 nucleotide sequence: TGTGCCAGCAGCGTAGCTGACGGCGGGGGGGCCGCAGATACGCAGTATTTT.